Shown below are 30 T cell receptor beta chains from a single sample sequenced in a study of blood T cell repertoires in COVID-19 (dated by TCRdb to between 2020 and 2021). The library was obtained by the immunoSEQ multiplex PCR assay. In its TCRdb copy, this immuneACCESS table keeps in-frame sequences only and misses some clones. Where compared with another copy, unresolved V genes explain less than half of these, and the others have no known cause. This sample holds tens of thousands of clones; about four fifths were observed only once. Approximately 7% of the sample is held by the ten biggest clonotypes. Specimen: peripheral blood. Receptors originate from a human donor in a cohort sampled during active COVID-19.

The chain couples TRBV7-2 to TRBJ1-4; D possibly corresponds to TRBD1 (6 bases). The length of the CDR3 is 16 residues. Germline V CDR1 and CDR2: SGHTA, FQGNSA. V was pared by 5 bases and J by 6 bases, with 19 bases between. The CDR3 DNA reads as TGTGCCAGCAGCCAGGGGCTGACAGAGAAATATGAAAAACTGTTTTTT. Translation gives CASSQGLTEKYEKLFF.

This clone has only one observation. This chain uses TRBV18 with TRBJ1-1, with D hard to call. V was trimmed by 7 bases and J by 6 bases, leaving 18 bases between them. Per the germline V gene, CDR1 is KGHSH and CDR2 is LQKENI. The CDR3 covers 14 residues. The CDR3 is CASLRSGGSAEAFF. CDR3 bases: TGTGCCAGCTTAAGGAGTGGAGGTTCGGCTGAAGCTTTCTTT.

This clone counts as medium-sized. The chain recombines TRBV19 with TRBJ1-2; no firm D call. The length of the CDR3 is 15 residues. V lost 5 bases to trimming and J lost 4 bases, with 17 bases between them. Per germline, CDR1 LNHDA and CDR2 SQIVND (reference sequence). The CDR3: CASSFLGGAVYGYTF. The CDR3, as DNA: TGTGCCAGTAGTTTCTTAGGCGGAGCAGTCTATGGCTACACCTTC.

With regard to this clone: Other DNA variants within this sample encode the same CDR3. The V and J genes are TRBV29-1 and TRBJ1-1; a weak D match, TRBD1 (5 bases). This CDR3 region has 13 residues. Germline lookup yields CDR1 SQVTM and CDR2 ANQGSEA. Trimming removed 3 bases from V and 3 bases from J, with 11 bases in between. This CDR3 is CSVDETGDTEAFF. The DNA for the CDR3 is TGCAGCGTTGATGAGACGGGGGACACTGAAGCTTTCTTT.

The CDR3 DNA is TGCGCCAGCAGCCAAGATGGGCAGTCTTATCAGCCCCAGCATTTT. This gives the protein CASSQDGQSYQPQHF. The V call is TRBV4-1, the J call TRBJ1-5; D is unresolved. V was pared by 0 bases and J by 5 bases, with 11 bases between. The CDR3 is made up of 15 amino acids. Germline V gene data show CDR1 as MGHRA and CDR2 as YSYEKL.

The chain employs TRBV5-4 and TRBJ2-2; 9 nucleotides align to TRBD1. This CDR3 contains 15 residues. The J segment lost 2 bases and the V segment lost 3 bases, leaving 2 bases of the junction unmatched. The germline CDR1 and CDR2 sequences are SGHNT and YYREEE (reference sequence). Here the CDR3 DNA reads TGTGCCAGCAGCTCGGGACAGGGAAACACCGGGGAGCTGTTTTTT. Translated: CASSSGQGNTGELFF.

The V gene is TRBV6-5, the J gene TRBJ1-4, with D perhaps TRBD1 (6 bases). The CDR3 is 14 amino acids. Germline CDR1 reads MNHEY; CDR2 reads SVGAGI. Trimming took off 6 bases at V and 7 bases at J, with 15 bases between the two ends. The CDR3 loop is CASSRQGIGEKLFF. The CDR3 bases are TGTGCCAGCAGCCGGCAGGGGATAGGTGAAAAACTGTTTTTT.

This chain connects TRBV7-2 to TRBJ2-7; 9 positions match TRBD2. The germline V gene has CDR1 SGHTA and CDR2 FQGNSA. The V segment lost 5 bases and the J segment 1 base; nucleotides outside the gene matches: 6. CDR3 length equals 15 residues. As DNA, the CDR3 is TGTGCCAGCAGCCGTCGACTAGCGGAGTCCTACGAGCAGTACTTC. Encoded protein: CASSRRLAESYEQYF.

A single count supports this clone. V usage is TRBV3-1 (or the pseudogene TRBV3-2) and J usage is TRBJ1-2; no definite D call. Per the germline V gene, CDR1 is LGHDT and CDR2 is YNNKEL (reference sequence). The CDR3 spans 13 residues. V dropped 2 bases and J dropped 3 bases, with 7 bases sitting between them. The CDR3 here is CASSQLQDYGYTF. Here the CDR3 DNA reads TGTGCCAGCAGCCAACTCCAGGACTATGGCTACACCTTC.

The rearrangement joins TRBV24-1 to TRBJ2-6, with 9 bases aligning to TRBD1. The V gene end was trimmed by 5 bases and the J gene end by 4 bases; junction bases not matched to a gene: 5. Germline assignment: CDR1 KGHDR and CDR2 SFDVKD. This CDR3 contains 16 residues. The CDR3, as DNA: TGTGCCACCAGTGCTACAGGGGGCACCGGGGCCAACGTCCTGACTTTC. This translates into CATSATGGTGANVLTF.

V gene TRBV5-1 combines with J gene TRBJ2-2; D is unresolved. The CDR3 runs to 13 residues. Trimming removed 3 bases from V and 4 bases from J, with 7 bases in between. CDR1 and CDR2 from the germline V gene are SGHRS and YFSETQ. In DNA form, the CDR3 reads TGCGCCAGCAGCTCGTCGGGCACCGGGGAGCTGTTTTTT. It specifies CASSSSGTGELFF. The complete variable domain, with remaining parts taken from reference TRBV5-1 and TRBJ2-2, reads KAGVTQTPRYLIKTRGQQVTLSCSPISGHRSVSWYQQTPGQGLQFLFEYFSETQRNKGNFPGRFSGRQFSNSRSEMNVSTLELGDSALYLCASSSSGTGELFFGEGSRLTVL.

There are a few counts of this clone. The chain employs TRBV9 and TRBJ1-1; 7 bases agree with TRBD1. V lost 4 bases to trimming and J lost 5 bases; unmatched junction nucleotides: 5. The CDR3 is 13 amino acids. Germline V gives CDR1 SGDLS, CDR2 YYNGEE. The CDR3 region is CASSTSRGTEAFF. The CDR3, as DNA: TGTGCCAGCAGCACATCCAGGGGGACTGAAGCTTTCTTT.

This chain uses TRBV10-3 with TRBJ2-1; 10 positions agree with TRBD1. The CDR3 runs to 18 residues. Trimming cost V 1 base and J 6 bases; bases outside gene matches: 12. Germline values: CDR1 ENHRY, CDR2 SYGVKD. The CDR3 reads CAISEFFGQGDRGNEQFF. The CDR3 coding sequence is TGTGCCATCAGTGAGTTCTTTGGACAGGGGGATAGGGGCAATGAGCAGTTCTTC.

V gene TRBV4-2 combines with J gene TRBJ2-7; D is possibly TRBD1 (5 bases). From germline, CDR1 is LGHNA and CDR2 YNFKEQ. V gave up 0 bases and J gave up 0 bases, with 12 bases separating them. The CDR3 is 16 residues long. The CDR3 DNA follows: TGTGCCAGCAGCCAAGAATTCGGCCAGGGCTCCTACGAGCAGTACTTC. Its translation: CASSQEFGQGSYEQYF.

This clone has more than one count but fewer than ten. V usage is TRBV6-5 and J usage is TRBJ2-7; D unresolved. The germline CDR1 and CDR2 sequences are MNHEY and SVGAGI. V was trimmed by 10 bases and J by 6 bases, leaving 16 bases between them. The CDR3 is 12 residues long. CDR3 in DNA: TGTGCCATCAACCATCTGCAAGCCGAGCAGTACTTC. Amino acids: CAINHLQAEQYF.

The chain has TRBV11-1 and TRBJ1-4; 7 positions match TRBD1. CDR1 is SGHAT and CDR2 is FQDESV in the germline V gene (reference sequence). The length of the CDR3 is 15 residues. J lost 6 bases, V lost 5 bases, and 9 bases had no gene match. The DNA of the CDR3 is TGTGCCAGCAGCCCACGGGACAGCTTATATGAAAAACTGTTTTTT. It yields the protein CASSPRDSLYEKLFF.

V is TRBV18 and J is TRBJ2-7; 8 nucleotides align to TRBD1. CDR1 and CDR2 from the germline V gene are KGHSH and LQKENI. With V trimmed by 11 bases and J by 3 bases, 9 bases remained unmatched. The CDR3 consists of 13 residues. The CDR3 sequence is CASGGRGLYEQYF. As DNA, the CDR3 is TGTGCCTCAGGAGGCAGGGGGCTCTACGAGCAGTACTTC.

This rearrangement joins TRBV27 to TRBJ1-1, with 8 bases matching TRBD1. In germline, CDR1 is MNHEY, CDR2 SMNVEV (reference sequence). The junction had 12 bases not matched to a gene; V was cut back by 6 bases and J by 6 bases. CDR3 length: 15 amino acids. The CDR3 DNA is TGTGCCAGCAGGAATCCTACAGGGGGAAGGGCTGAAGCTTTCTTT. Translating gives CASRNPTGGRAEAFF.

This clone was seen a handful of times. This chain links TRBV10-3 with TRBJ1-1; 10 positions match TRBD1. V dropped 6 bases and J dropped 4; count of bases not matched to a gene: 5. Germline V gives CDR1 ENHRY, CDR2 SYGVKD. The CDR3 has 14 amino acids. CDR3 sequence (DNA): TGTGCCATCAGAGGGACAGGGGCGATCACTGAAGCTTTCTTT. Residues: CAIRGTGAITEAFF.

This chain connects TRBV2 to TRBJ1-2; D is unclear. V was shortened by 8 bases and J by 5 bases, with 9 bases between the two germline ends. Germline-derived CDR1 and CDR2 are SNHLY and FYNNEI. The CDR3 contains 11 residues. Written as DNA, the CDR3 is TGTGCCAGCCGGGAGGTTTATGGCTACACCTTC. Translation: CASREVYGYTF.

The V gene is TRBV7-2, the J gene TRBJ2-4; the match to TRBD2 covers 8 bases. The germline gives CDR1 SGHTA, CDR2 FQGNSA. Trimming cost V 5 bases and J 3 bases; bases outside gene matches: 9. The length of the CDR3 is 16 residues. DNA for the CDR3: TGTGCCAGCAGCCCCCTACGGGGGGGGGTCAAAAACATTCAGTACTTC. It encodes CASSPLRGGVKNIQYF.

The rearrangement uses TRBV2 and TRBJ1-1; tentative D call: TRBD1 (6 bases). CDR1 is SNHLY, CDR2 FYNNEI, per germline. Between the trimmed V and J ends, which lost 5 bases and 4 bases, there was a span of 14 bases. This CDR3 contains 14 residues. CDR3 in DNA: TGTGCCAGCAGTACCGACAGGATTGGCACTGAAGCTTTCTTT. Translating gives CASSTDRIGTEAFF.

This clone appeared many times. The chain couples TRBV6-5 to TRBJ1-2, with D possibly TRBD1 on 5 matching bases. The CDR3 runs to 12 residues. The germline V gene encodes CDR1 MNHEY and CDR2 SVGAGI. Trimming shortened V by 7 bases and J by 8 bases, and 14 bases separated the two germline ends. CDR3 sequence: CASTMGGNGYTF. Written as DNA, the CDR3 is TGTGCCAGCACCATGGGGGGGAACGGCTACACCTTC.

This chain connects TRBV2 to TRBJ1-6; TRBD1 is a possible D gene (5 bases). The CDR3 loop spans 14 amino acids. Germline loops: CDR1 SNHLY, CDR2 FYNNEI. V was pared by 3 bases and J by 7 bases, with 10 bases between. The CDR3 sequence: CASSDGGGNSPLHF. The CDR3 coding sequence is TGTGCCAGCAGTGACGGGGGGGGGAATTCACCCCTCCACTTT.

The chain combines TRBV19 with TRBJ1-4; D is unresolved. Germline V lookup: CDR1 LNHDA, CDR2 SQIVND (reference sequence). With 3 bases removed from V and 8 bases from J, the gap between germline ends came to 25 bases. The CDR3 loop spans 18 amino acids. CDR3 bases: TGTGCCAGTAGTATTACGGGAATGTTGGCTACGGGTACCGAAAAACTGTTTTTT. It yields the protein CASSITGMLATGTEKLFF.

V gene TRBV3-1 (or the pseudogene TRBV3-2) combines with J gene TRBJ2-2; D is perhaps TRBD1 (6 bases). Trimming removed 8 bases from V and 8 bases from J, with 21 bases in between. The CDR3 totals 15 residues. Germline CDR1 reads LGHDT; CDR2 reads YNNKEL (reference sequence). The CDR3 DNA follows: TGTGCCAGCCGAATACAGGGCCTCCGTCATGGGGAGCTGTTTTTT. Protein product: CASRIQGLRHGELFF.

The chain combines TRBV6-5 with TRBJ2-7, with a tentative D call TRBD2 (6 bases). Germline lookup yields CDR1 MNHEY and CDR2 SVGAGI. V was shortened by 2 bases and J by 3 bases, with 11 bases between the two germline ends. The CDR3 contains 14 residues. CDR3 sequence reads: CASSYGRGGYEQYF. The CDR3 nucleotides are TGTGCCAGCAGTTACGGGCGGGGAGGCTACGAGCAGTACTTC.

J is TRBJ2-7 and V is TRBV6-5, with D unclear. The CDR3 runs 13 residues. Trimming removed 1 base at V and 3 bases at J, with 7 bases between. Germline V CDR1 and CDR2: MNHEY, SVGAGI. The CDR3 DNA follows: TGTGCCAGCAGTTACTTCCAGGACTACGAGCAGTACTTC. Its protein is CASSYFQDYEQYF.

The chain recombines TRBV11-3 with TRBJ2-7, with 10 bases identical to TRBD1. Germline V gene data show CDR1 as SGHNT and CDR2 as YENEEA. Germline trimming cut 6 bases from V and 7 bases from J; bases unmatched to any gene: 9. The CDR3 runs 14 residues. Here the CDR3 DNA reads TGTGCCAGCAGTAAGACCGGGACAGGGGATGAGCAGTACTTC. It codes for CASSKTGTGDEQYF.

This chain connects TRBV3-1 (or the pseudogene TRBV3-2) to TRBJ1-4, with unresolved D. Trimming left V 5 bases short and J 11 bases short, with 9 bases between. The CDR3 runs to 11 residues. Germline values: CDR1 LGHDT, CDR2 YNNKEL (reference sequence). The chain's CDR3 is CASSNSGKLFF. In nucleotides, the CDR3 is TGTGCCAGCAGCAACTCCGGGAAACTGTTTTTT.